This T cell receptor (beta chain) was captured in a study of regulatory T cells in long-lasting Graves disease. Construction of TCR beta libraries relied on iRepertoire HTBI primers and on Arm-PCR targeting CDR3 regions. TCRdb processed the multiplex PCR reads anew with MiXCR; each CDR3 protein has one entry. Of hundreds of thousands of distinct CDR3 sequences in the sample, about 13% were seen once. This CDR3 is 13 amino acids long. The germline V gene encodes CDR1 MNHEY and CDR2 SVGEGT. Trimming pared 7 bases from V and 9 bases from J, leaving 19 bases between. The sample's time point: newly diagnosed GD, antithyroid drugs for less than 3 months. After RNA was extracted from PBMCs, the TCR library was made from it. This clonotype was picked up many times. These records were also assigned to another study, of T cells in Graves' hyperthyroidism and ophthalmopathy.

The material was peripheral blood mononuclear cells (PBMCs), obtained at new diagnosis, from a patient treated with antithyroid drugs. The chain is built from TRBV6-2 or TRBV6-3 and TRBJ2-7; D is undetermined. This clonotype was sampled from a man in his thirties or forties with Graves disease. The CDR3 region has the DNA TGTGCCAGCATGAAGTTGCCGGACGCGACGCAGTACTTC. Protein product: CASMKLPDATQYF.